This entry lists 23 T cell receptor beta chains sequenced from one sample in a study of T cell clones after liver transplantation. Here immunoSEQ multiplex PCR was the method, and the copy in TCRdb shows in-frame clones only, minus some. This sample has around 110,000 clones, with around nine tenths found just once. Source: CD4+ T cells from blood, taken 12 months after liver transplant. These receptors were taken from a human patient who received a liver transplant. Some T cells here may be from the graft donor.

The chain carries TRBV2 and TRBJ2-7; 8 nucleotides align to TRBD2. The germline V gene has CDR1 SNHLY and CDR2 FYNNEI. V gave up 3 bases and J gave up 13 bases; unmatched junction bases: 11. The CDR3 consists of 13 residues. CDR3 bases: TGTGCCAGCAGTGATGAGCGGGAGACCCTGAACTACTTC. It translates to CASSDERETLNYF.

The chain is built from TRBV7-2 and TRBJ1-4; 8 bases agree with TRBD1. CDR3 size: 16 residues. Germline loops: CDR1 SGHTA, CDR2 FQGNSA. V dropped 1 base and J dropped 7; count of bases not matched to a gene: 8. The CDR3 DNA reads TGTGCCAGCAGCTTAGGGCAGGGGGCTTTGGCTGAAAAACTGTTTTTT. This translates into CASSLGQGALAEKLFF.

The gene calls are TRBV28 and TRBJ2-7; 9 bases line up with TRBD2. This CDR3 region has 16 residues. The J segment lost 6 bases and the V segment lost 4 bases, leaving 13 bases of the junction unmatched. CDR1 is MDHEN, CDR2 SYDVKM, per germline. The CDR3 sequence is CASSSRISGRSVEQYF. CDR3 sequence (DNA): TGTGCCAGCAGTTCAAGGATTAGCGGGAGATCGGTCGAGCAGTACTTC.

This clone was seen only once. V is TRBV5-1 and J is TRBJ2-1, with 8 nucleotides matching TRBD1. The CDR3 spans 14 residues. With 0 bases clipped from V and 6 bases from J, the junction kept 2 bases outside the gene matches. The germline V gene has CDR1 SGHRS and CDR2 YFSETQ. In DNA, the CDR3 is TGCGCCAGCAGCTTGGCCGGGACAGGCAATGAGCAGTTCTTC. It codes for CASSLAGTGNEQFF.

CDR3 DNA: TGTGCCAGCAGAGGACTAGGAGAGCAGTACTTC. Translation gives CASRGLGEQYF. The rearrangement links TRBV6-1 to TRBJ2-7, with 7 bases fitting TRBD2. Trimming cost V 6 bases and J 7 bases; bases outside gene matches: 3. Looked up from germline, CDR1 is MNHNS and CDR2 is SASEGT. The CDR3 sequence is 11 residues long.

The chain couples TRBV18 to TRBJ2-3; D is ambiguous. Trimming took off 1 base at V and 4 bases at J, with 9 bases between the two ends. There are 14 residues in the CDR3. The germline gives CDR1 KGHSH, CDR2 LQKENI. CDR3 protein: CASSPQAGPDTQYF. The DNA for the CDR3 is TGTGCCAGCTCACCACAGGCCGGTCCAGATACGCAGTATTTT.

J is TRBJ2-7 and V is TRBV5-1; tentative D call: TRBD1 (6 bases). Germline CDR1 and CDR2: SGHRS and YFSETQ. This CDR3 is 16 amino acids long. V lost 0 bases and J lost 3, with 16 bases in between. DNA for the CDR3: TGCGCCAGCAGCTTGGCCCAGGGGATCCTAAACTACGAGCAGTACTTC. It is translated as CASSLAQGILNYEQYF.

The chain's CDR3 is CASSSWGGASYNEQFF. For the CDR3, the DNA is TGTGCCAGCAGCTCCTGGGGGGGGGCCTCCTACAATGAGCAGTTCTTC. V and J are TRBV27 and TRBJ2-1; a weak D match, TRBD2 (7 bases). The CDR3 loop spans 16 amino acids. The V gene lost 6 bases and the J gene lost 0 bases, with 15 bases spanning the gap. Germline CDR1 reads MNHEY; CDR2 reads SMNVEV (reference sequence).

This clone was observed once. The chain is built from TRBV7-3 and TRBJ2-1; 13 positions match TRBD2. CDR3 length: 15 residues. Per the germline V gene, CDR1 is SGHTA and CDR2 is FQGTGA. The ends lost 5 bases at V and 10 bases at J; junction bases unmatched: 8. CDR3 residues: CASSLGLAGNQEQFF. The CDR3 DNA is TGTGCCAGCAGCCTGGGACTAGCGGGGAATCAGGAGCAGTTCTTC.

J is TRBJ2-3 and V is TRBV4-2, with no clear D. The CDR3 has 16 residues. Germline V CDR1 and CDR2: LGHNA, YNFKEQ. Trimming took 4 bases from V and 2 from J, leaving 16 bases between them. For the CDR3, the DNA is TGTGCCAGCAGCCCTGAGTCTGGAGTTAACACAGATACGCAGTATTTT. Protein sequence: CASSPESGVNTDTQYF.

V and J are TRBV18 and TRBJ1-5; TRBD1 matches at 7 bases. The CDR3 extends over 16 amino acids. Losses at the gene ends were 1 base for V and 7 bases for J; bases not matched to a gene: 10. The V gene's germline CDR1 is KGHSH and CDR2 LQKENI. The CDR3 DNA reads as TGTGCCAGCTCACCACTGCCCAGACAGGGTGGGCAGCCCCAGCATTTT. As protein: CASSPLPRQGGQPQHF.

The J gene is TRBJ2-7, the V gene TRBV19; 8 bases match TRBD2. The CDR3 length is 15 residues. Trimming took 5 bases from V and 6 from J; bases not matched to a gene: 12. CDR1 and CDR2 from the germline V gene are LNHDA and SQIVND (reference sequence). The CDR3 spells CASSPRRERESEQYF. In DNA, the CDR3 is TGTGCCAGTAGTCCCCGTCGGGAGCGGGAGAGCGAGCAGTACTTC.

CDR3: CASSLATGVTEAFF. Written as DNA, the CDR3 is TGTGCCAGCAGCTTAGCGACAGGGGTGACTGAAGCTTTCTTT. This chain links TRBV7-2 with TRBJ1-1, with 8 bases aligning to TRBD1. The CDR3 runs to 14 residues. The J segment lost 5 bases and the V segment lost 0 bases, leaving 2 bases of the junction unmatched. Germline lookup yields CDR1 SGHTA and CDR2 FQGNSA.

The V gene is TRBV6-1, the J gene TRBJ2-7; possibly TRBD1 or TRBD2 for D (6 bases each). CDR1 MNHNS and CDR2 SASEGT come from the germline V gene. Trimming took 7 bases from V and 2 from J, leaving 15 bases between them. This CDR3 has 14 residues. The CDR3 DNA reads TGTGCCAGCATGAACCCGGGGGCTCCCTACGAGCAGTACTTC. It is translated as CASMNPGAPYEQYF.

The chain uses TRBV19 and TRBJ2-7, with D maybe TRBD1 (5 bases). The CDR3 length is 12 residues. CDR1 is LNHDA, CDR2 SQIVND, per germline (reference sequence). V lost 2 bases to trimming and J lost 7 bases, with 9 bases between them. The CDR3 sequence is CASSISREEQYF. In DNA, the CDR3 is TGTGCCAGTAGTATATCCAGGGAAGAGCAGTACTTC.

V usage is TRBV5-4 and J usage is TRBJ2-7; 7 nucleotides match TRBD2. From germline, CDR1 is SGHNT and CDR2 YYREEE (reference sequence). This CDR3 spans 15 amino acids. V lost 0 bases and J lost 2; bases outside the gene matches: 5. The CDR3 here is CASSLAQAGAYEQYF. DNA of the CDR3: TGTGCCAGCAGCTTGGCGCAGGCGGGAGCCTACGAGCAGTACTTC.

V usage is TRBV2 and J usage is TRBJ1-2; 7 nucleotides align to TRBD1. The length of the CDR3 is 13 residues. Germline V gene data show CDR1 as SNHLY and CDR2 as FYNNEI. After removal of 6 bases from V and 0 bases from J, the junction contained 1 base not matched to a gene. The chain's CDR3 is CASSDRANYGYTF. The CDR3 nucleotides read TGTGCCAGCAGCGACAGGGCTAACTATGGCTACACCTTC. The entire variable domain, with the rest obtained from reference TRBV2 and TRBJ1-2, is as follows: EPEVTQTPSHQVTQMGQEVILRCVPISNHLYFYWYRQILGQKVEFLVSFYNNEISEKSEIFDDQFSVERPDGSNFTLKIRSTKLEDSAMYFCASSDRANYGYTFGSGTRLTVV.

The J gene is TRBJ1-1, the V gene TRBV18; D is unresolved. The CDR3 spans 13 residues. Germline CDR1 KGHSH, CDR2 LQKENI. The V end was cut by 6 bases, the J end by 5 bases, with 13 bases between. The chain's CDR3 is CASSSTRVTEAFF. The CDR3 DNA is TGTGCCAGCTCTTCGACGAGGGTGACTGAAGCTTTCTTT.

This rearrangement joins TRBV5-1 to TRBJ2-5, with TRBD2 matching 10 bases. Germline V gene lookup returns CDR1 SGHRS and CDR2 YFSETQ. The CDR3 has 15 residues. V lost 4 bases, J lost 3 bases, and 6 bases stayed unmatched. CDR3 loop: CASSPRLAGEETQYF. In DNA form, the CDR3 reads TGCGCCAGCAGCCCTCGGCTAGCGGGAGAAGAGACCCAGTACTTC.

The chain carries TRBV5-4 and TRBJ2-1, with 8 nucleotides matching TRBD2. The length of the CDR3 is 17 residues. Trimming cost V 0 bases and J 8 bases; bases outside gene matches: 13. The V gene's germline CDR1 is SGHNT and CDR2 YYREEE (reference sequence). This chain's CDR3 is CASSLAAGGTSGYEQFF. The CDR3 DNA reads TGTGCCAGCAGCTTGGCCGCCGGGGGGACTAGTGGTTATGAGCAGTTCTTC.

For the CDR3, the DNA is TGTGCCAGCAGTACTCTAGTGGGCGCGGAGACCCAGTACTTC. This gives the protein CASSTLVGAETQYF. J is TRBJ2-5 and V is TRBV6-5, with D hard to call. Germline lookup yields CDR1 MNHEY and CDR2 SVGAGI. This CDR3 has 14 residues. The germline V and J ends were trimmed by 5 bases and 5 bases, with 15 bases remaining between them.

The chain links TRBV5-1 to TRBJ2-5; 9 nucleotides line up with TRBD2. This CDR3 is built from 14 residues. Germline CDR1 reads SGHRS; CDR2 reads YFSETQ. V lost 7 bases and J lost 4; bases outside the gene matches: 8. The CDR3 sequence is CASATGGRGETQYF. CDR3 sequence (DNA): TGCGCCAGCGCTACTGGCGGGAGGGGAGAGACCCAGTACTTC. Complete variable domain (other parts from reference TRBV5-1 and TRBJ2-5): KAGVTQTPRYLIKTRGQQVTLSCSPISGHRSVSWYQQTPGQGLQFLFEYFSETQRNKGNFPGRFSGRQFSNSRSEMNVSTLELGDSALYLCASATGGRGETQYFGPGTRLLVL.

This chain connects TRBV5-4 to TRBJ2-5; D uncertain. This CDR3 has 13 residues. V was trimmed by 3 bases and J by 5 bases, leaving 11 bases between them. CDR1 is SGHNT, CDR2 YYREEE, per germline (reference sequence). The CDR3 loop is CASSYSGSETQYF. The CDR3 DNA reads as TGTGCCAGCAGCTATTCGGGCTCGGAGACCCAGTACTTC.